Listed here are 13 T cell receptor beta chains from one sample, sequenced in a study of identical twins. MiXCR, applied by TCRdb to the 5' RACE reads, yields one record per CDR3 protein. The sample yields some 1,700,000 distinct CDR3 sequences, around a third seen once. The sequenced sample was cord blood. Every receptor here comes from a newborn girl in good health.

This clonotype has just a few counts. This chain uses TRBV25-1 with TRBJ2-7; tentatively, D is TRBD1 (5 bases). V lost 3 bases and J 7 bases, leaving 16 bases between the germline ends. CDR3 length equals 14 residues. Germline assignment: CDR1 MGHDK and CDR2 SYGVNS. The CDR3 coding sequence is TGTGCCAGCAGTGATCAGGGATGGGCAGGGGAGCAGTACTTC. Its translation: CASSDQGWAGEQYF.

This rearrangement joins TRBV9 to TRBJ2-3; 9 positions agree with TRBD2. The length of the CDR3 is 16 residues. With V trimmed by 3 bases and J by 4 bases, 9 bases remained unmatched. CDR1 is SGDLS, CDR2 YYNGEE, per germline. The CDR3 nucleotides are TGTGCCAGCAGCGCCGCGGGGGGGACTATCGCAGATACGCAGTATTTT. Translated, it gives CASSAAGGTIADTQYF.

The V gene is TRBV24-1, the J gene TRBJ1-1; D perhaps matches TRBD1 (5 bases). The V and J ends lost 12 bases and 7 bases respectively, with 20 bases between them. This CDR3 region has 13 residues. From germline, CDR1 is KGHDR and CDR2 SFDVKD. Written as DNA, the CDR3 is TGTGCCGCCAACCCGGGACCTCGCTTTGAAGCTTTCTTT. It encodes CAANPGPRFEAFF.

The table lists this clonotype with many counts. The V and J genes are TRBV20-1 and TRBJ2-1; 9 positions agree with TRBD1. V lost 1 base and J lost 4; bases outside the gene matches: 8. Germline assignment: CDR1 DFQATT and CDR2 SNEGSKA (reference sequence). The CDR3 covers 16 residues. The chain's CDR3 is CSARGPGTGSYNEQFF. As DNA, the CDR3 is TGCAGTGCTAGAGGACCCGGGACAGGGTCTTACAATGAGCAGTTCTTC.

The J gene is TRBJ2-3, the V gene TRBV9, with TRBD2 matching over 12 bases. V gave up 5 bases and J gave up 0 bases; unmatched junction bases: 10. Germline V gene lookup returns CDR1 SGDLS and CDR2 YYNGEE. There are 18 residues in the CDR3. The CDR3 sequence: CASSRLAGVATSTDTQYF. CDR3 sequence (DNA): TGTGCCAGCAGTAGACTAGCGGGGGTTGCCACAAGCACAGATACGCAGTATTTT.

This clonotype was found a few times. The chain joins TRBV15 to TRBJ1-2; D ambiguous. The germline V gene encodes CDR1 LNHNV and CDR2 YYDKDF (reference sequence). The length of the CDR3 is 15 residues. V lost 0 bases, J lost 8 bases, and 16 bases lay in between. As DNA, the CDR3 is TGTGCCACCAGCAGAGATCCGTCGACATATGGGGGCTACACCTTC. This codes for CATSRDPSTYGGYTF.

The chain joins TRBV5-6 to TRBJ1-5; the D is unclear. Per the germline V gene, CDR1 is SGHDT and CDR2 is YYEEEE. This CDR3 contains 17 residues. The V and J ends lost 0 bases and 0 bases respectively, with 13 bases between them. The CDR3 nucleotides are TGTGCCAGCAGCTTGGGGCCGACTTCTTATAGCAATCAGCCCCAGCATTTT. Translation: CASSLGPTSYSNQPQHF.

CDR3 sequence: CASSGTRGSYNEQYF. The CDR3 nucleotides read TGTGCCAGTTCCGGGACACGGGGATCCTACAATGAGCAGTACTTC. The chain recombines TRBV2 with TRBJ2-1, with D perhaps TRBD1 (6 bases). The DNA end favors TRBJ2-7, so the J call may be wrong. Germline CDR1 reads SNHLY; CDR2 reads FYNNEI. The CDR3 loop spans 15 amino acids.

The table lists this clonotype with a few counts. The gene calls are TRBV6-5 and TRBJ2-7; 12 bases fit TRBD1. CDR1 is MNHEY, CDR2 SVGAGI, per germline. The J segment lost 7 bases and the V segment lost 0 bases, leaving 7 bases of the junction unmatched. The CDR3 loop spans 16 amino acids. CDR3 sequence reads: CASSYSWGQGALEQYF. CDR3 nucleotide sequence: TGTGCCAGCAGTTACTCGTGGGGACAGGGGGCGCTTGAGCAGTACTTC.

This clonotype was observed a handful of times. The rearrangement links TRBV25-1 to TRBJ1-1; D remains ambiguous. The germline CDR1 and CDR2 sequences are MGHDK and SYGVNS. The CDR3 runs to 14 residues. Between the trimmed V and J ends, which lost 6 bases and 8 bases, there was a span of 19 bases. For the CDR3, the DNA is TGTGCCAGCAGAGCCACTTCCGGTGCGACGGAAGCTTTCTTT. This codes for CASRATSGATEAFF.

This clonotype was found a few times. The CDR3 bases are TGTGCCAGCAGTTATTCAAGGACTGGGGAGCAGTACTTC. This gives the protein CASSYSRTGEQYF. The chain employs TRBV27 and TRBJ2-7, with a possible D match to TRBD2 (5 bases). Per germline, CDR1 MNHEY and CDR2 SMNVEV (reference sequence). V was shortened by 4 bases and J by 7 bases, with 14 bases between the two germline ends. The CDR3 length is 13 residues.

This clonotype was seen a handful of times. The rearrangement joins TRBV27 to TRBJ2-3, with D uncertain. Between the trimmed V and J ends, which lost 2 bases and 2 bases, there was a span of 5 bases. There are 13 residues in the CDR3. Germline V gene sequence: CDR1 MNHEY, CDR2 SMNVEV (reference sequence). Here the CDR3 DNA reads TGTGCCAGCAGTTTAATGCCCACAGATACGCAGTATTTT. This encodes CASSLMPTDTQYF.

This chain connects TRBV14 to TRBJ1-6; perhaps TRBD1 as D (6 bases). Trimming stripped 6 bases from V and 7 bases from J, with 10 bases between. The CDR3 totals 13 residues. Germline-derived CDR1 and CDR2 are SGHDN and FVKESK. CDR3 loop: CASRDTGNSPLHF. In DNA, the CDR3 is TGTGCCAGCAGGGATACAGGGAATTCACCCCTCCACTTT.